This T cell receptor (beta chain) is from a study of blood T cell repertoires in COVID-19. Overall study: Acute-phase and convalescent COVID-19 samples originated in the United States, Italy and Spain. Sample material is recorded as cDNA or gDNA derived from T cells, B-cell-depleted T cells, or PBMCs.

The CDR3 length is 18 residues. In the original workflow: It was from reference gene primer amplification that nucleated cell counts were estimated. Clones were sequenced by immunoSEQ multiplex PCR, and TCRdb holds only the in-frame ones, with some missing. V and J calls plus clone size are reproduced from that table; the DNA served to infer D and trimming. Of around 130,000 clones in the sample, around 78% were seen once. The rearrangement joins TRBV21-1 to TRBJ1-1; TRBD1 is taken as the D call from the table, unchecked against the DNA. TRBV21-1 corresponds to a pseudogene. Sequencing was carried out using peripheral blood. The source is a human donor in a cohort sampled during active COVID-19. In DNA form, the CDR3 reads TGTGCCAGCAGCTCCCCACGCTCGGGACAGGGGGTTTTTACTGAAGCTTTCTTT. It is translated as CASSSPRSGQGVFTEAFF.